This record concerns one T cell receptor (beta chain) sequence. What it binds is not known. Germline CDR1 and CDR2: SGDLS and YYNGEE. V gave up 3 bases and J gave up 6 bases, with 9 bases separating them. The CDR3 sequence is 13 residues long. These data belong to a study of T cell responses to AZD1222 COVID-19 vaccine. General observations from the study: In all cases, repertoires were sampled only after the peak T cell response. Clonal diversity was possibly underestimated, and the donors were mostly white British, with more females. Spike as a whole was targeted by vaccine-associated CD4 TCRs, dominant at 160-218 and 743-854. Baseline seropositives among AZD1222 recipients totaled only six or seven.

Clones were read by immunoSEQ multiplex PCR, and TCRdb kept only the in-frame ones, dropping some. Counted here are some 80,000 clones, roughly 86% occurring once; the ten biggest clones make up roughly 5.1%. The TCR comes from an adult in good health. The sequencing used peripheral blood, collected on day 0 of MenACWY control vaccination. This chain uses TRBV9 with TRBJ1-4; a possible D gene is TRBD1 (5 bases). The CDR3 nucleotides read TGTGCCAGCAGCGGCGGGACTTATGAAAAACTGTTTTTT. It codes for CASSGGTYEKLFF.